This passage covers 3 T cell receptor beta chains from one sample sequenced in a study of T cells in Graves' hyperthyroidism and ophthalmopathy. It was RNA transcripts that yielded the amplified TCR beta CDR3 regions. First-round RT-PCR of the TCR CDR3 relied on the HTBI primer set. TCRdb re-analysed the multiplex PCR reads in MiXCR, keeping a single row per CDR3 protein. In the table there are 450,000 to 600,000 distinct CDR3 sequences, just under 20% of which are singletons. The sample was blood. The origin of the receptors is a middle-aged man with Graves' ophthalmopathy.

The chain combines TRBV7-9 with TRBJ2-7; no clear D. V was cut by 5 bases and J by 1 base, with 12 bases left in between. Germline V gene lookup returns CDR1 SEHNR and CDR2 FQNEAQ (reference sequence). CDR3 length: 14 residues. CDR3 DNA: TGTGCCAGCAGCCCGGAAACAACTTCCTACGAGCAGTACTTC. Translation: CASSPETTSYEQYF.

In regard to this clonotype: This sequence may be a read error, since a much larger clone differs from it by one base. This rearrangement joins TRBV28 to TRBJ1-1; TRBD1 agrees at 9 bases. J gave up 0 bases and V 6 bases, and 5 bases lay outside the gene matches. Germline-derived CDR1 and CDR2 are MDHEN and SYDVKM. This CDR3 is 15 amino acids long. The CDR3 bases are TGTGCCAGCAGACTCGGGACAGGGATGAACACTGAAGCTTTCTTT. This translates into CASRLGTGMNTEAFF.

The chain employs TRBV11-2 and TRBJ2-7; TRBD2 aligns across 8 bases. The germline CDR1 and CDR2 sequences are SGHAT and FQNNGV. This CDR3 spans 16 amino acids. V shed 5 bases and J 2 bases; nucleotides not matched to a gene: 11. CDR3 region: CASSERWGTRPYEQYF. The CDR3 nucleotides are TGTGCCAGCAGCGAAAGGTGGGGGACTAGACCCTACGAGCAGTACTTC.